The clone carrying this T cell receptor beta chain occurred many times. Its antigen is still unknown. MiXCR was run by TCRdb on the PCR reads, yielding one entry per CDR3 protein. The data show 60,000 to 70,000 distinct CDR3 sequences, about a sixth seen once. The data were obtained in a study of molecular identifiers for immune sequencing clone quantification. Findings and caveats of the study: Spike-in Jurkat TCR RNA from a single cell reportedly registered among about 1 million naive cells. The study found clones above 20 RNA copies held over 98% of effector molecules and under 1% in naive cells.

CDR1 and CDR2 from the germline V gene are MGHRA and YSYEKL. The CDR3 runs to 17 residues. The V gene lost 3 bases and the J gene lost 2 bases, with 20 bases spanning the gap. The source of this sequence is a human donor in good health. Some libraries in this study had Jurkat cell RNA spiked in. The sequencing sample was made of naive CD8+ T cells from blood, with Jurkat cell RNA spiked in. Documented subset: FACS-sorted CD8+CD4-CCR7+CD45RA+ naive T cells. This chain links TRBV4-1 with TRBJ2-7; D remains ambiguous. CDR3 sequence (DNA): TGCGCCAGCAGCCAGAAGGACGCAGAGCCCTTCGCCTACGAGCAGTACTTC. Its translation: CASSQKDAEPFAYEQYF.